This T cell receptor beta chain was sequenced in a study of T cell repertoires in cytomegalovirus infection (dated by TCRdb to about 2019). Looking at the study overall: Recently identified HLA-C-restricted CMV epitopes, whose presentation resists viral immunomodulation, were targeted by peptide stimulations together with well-studied HLA-B-restricted epitopes. Donor HLA type was relevant to the analysis, because carriage of CMV infection together with the matching HLA type was indicated by public TCR beta signatures. Broad study findings and their caveats: In both this cohort and an independent roughly 350-donor cohort, the cumulative frequency of public TCR beta family members distinguished carriers of CMV infection plus the relevant HLA type. The ex vivo response was dominated by HLA-C-restricted CMV-specific TCR beta clonotypes, which also provided the single most frequent clonotype in two of eight donors.

The sample's treatment or condition label is to be understood as: in vitro stimulation with specific CMV peptide epitopes to enrich CMV-specific T cells. As for this clonotype: Its recognized antigen is unknown. Qualities for individual bases were not recorded, and no much larger clone is one base off.

Sequencing was performed on an Illumina HiSeq 1500. The public reads were run again by TCRdb, first through fastp at Q25 and then through MiXCR, and only productive beta chains were kept. Identical CDR3 protein sequences are pooled into one entry, listed with their most common genes and DNA. Here the sample has approximately 990,000 distinct CDR3 sequences; roughly 31% occur a single time. Jointly, the top ten make up over 12% of the sample. Sequenced material: cultured CD8+ T cells from PBMCs, taken from culture after CMV antigen stimulation. This receptor was identified in a human donor in good health (CMV status not recorded). Some clones in this sample may be carry-over from other donors' samples.

The sequence in DNA is TGTGCCAGCAGCTTAAGGTCGCAGGGGCCAAATTCACCCCTCCACTTT. Its protein reads: CASSLRSQGPNSPLHF. This chain is built from TRBV7-8 and TRBJ1-6; TRBD1 is perhaps the D gene, given 6 matching bases. As encoded in the germline V gene, CDR1 is SGHVS while CDR2 is FQNEAQ. The CDR3 runs 16 residues from the cysteine to the phenylalanine. The only DNA kept is the CDR3, 48 bases in frame from the first base. The junction shows trimming of 2 bases on V and 7 bases on J, plus 15 bases between the germline ends.